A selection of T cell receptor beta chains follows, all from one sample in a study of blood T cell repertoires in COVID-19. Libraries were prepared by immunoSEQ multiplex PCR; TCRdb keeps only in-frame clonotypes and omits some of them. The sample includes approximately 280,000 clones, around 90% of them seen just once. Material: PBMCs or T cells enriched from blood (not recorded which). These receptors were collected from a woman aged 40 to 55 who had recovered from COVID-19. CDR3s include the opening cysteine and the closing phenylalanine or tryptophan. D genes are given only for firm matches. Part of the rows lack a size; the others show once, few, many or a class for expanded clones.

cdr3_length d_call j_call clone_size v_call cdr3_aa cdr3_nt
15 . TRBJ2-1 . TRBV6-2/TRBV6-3 CASSYSGGIAYEQFF TGTGCCAGCAGTTACTCAGGGGGAATAGCTTATGAGCAGTTCTTC
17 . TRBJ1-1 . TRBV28 CASSSAALGSGVTEAFF TGTGCCAGCAGTTCTGCGGCTCTGGGGTCGGGGGTCACTGAAGCTTTCTTT
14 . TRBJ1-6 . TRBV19 CASSILQYNSPLHF TGTGCCAGTAGTATATTACAGTATAATTCACCCCTCCACTTT
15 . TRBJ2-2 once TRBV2 CASSEGERGTGELFF TGTGCCAGCAGTGAAGGAGAAAGGGGCACCGGGGAGCTGTTTTTT
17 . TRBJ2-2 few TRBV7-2 CASSLNGAGASTGELFF TGTGCCAGCAGCTTAAACGGGGCGGGGGCCTCTACCGGGGAGCTGTTTTTT
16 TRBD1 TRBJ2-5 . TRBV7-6 CASSLELGTGGETQYF TGTGCCAGCAGCTTAGAATTGGGGACAGGGGGGGAGACCCAGTACTTC
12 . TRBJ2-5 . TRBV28 CASSLSRETQYF TGTGCCAGCAGTTTAAGCCGAGAGACCCAGTACTTC
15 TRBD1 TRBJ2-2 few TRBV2 CASSRDRAGTGELFF TGTGCCAGCAGTAGGGACAGGGCAGGGACCGGGGAGCTGTTTTTT
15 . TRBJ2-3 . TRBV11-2 CASSSGRASTDTQYF TGTGCCAGCAGCTCCGGGCGGGCTAGCACAGATACGCAGTATTTT
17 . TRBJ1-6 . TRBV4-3 CASSQEAGSGINSPLHF TGCGCCAGCAGCCAAGAGGCGGGGTCGGGGATAAATTCACCCCTCCACTTT
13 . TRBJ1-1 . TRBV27 CASSYLRNTEAFF TGTGCCAGCAGTTACTTAAGGAACACTGAAGCTTTCTTT
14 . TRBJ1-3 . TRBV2 CASKRTAAGNTIYF TGTGCCAGCAAGAGGACAGCCGCCGGAAACACCATATATTTT
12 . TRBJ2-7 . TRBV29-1 CSAGQSGNEQYF TGCAGCGCCGGACAGTCTGGGAACGAGCAGTACTTC
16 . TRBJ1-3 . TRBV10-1 CASSEPPAGSGNTIYF TGCGCCAGCAGTGAGCCCCCCGCAGGCTCTGGAAACACCATATATTTT
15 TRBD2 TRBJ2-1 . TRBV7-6 CASSSRTSVGDEQFF TGTGCCAGCAGCTCCCGGACTAGCGTTGGCGATGAGCAGTTCTTC
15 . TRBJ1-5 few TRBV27 CASSLSAGTNQPQHF TGTGCCAGCAGTTTGAGCGCCGGCACAAATCAGCCCCAGCATTTT
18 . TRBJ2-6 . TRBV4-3 CASSQDKGASWRANVLTF TGCGCCAGCAGCCAAGATAAAGGGGCCTCGTGGAGGGCCAACGTCCTGACTTTC
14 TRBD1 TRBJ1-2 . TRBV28 CASSPHGTGWGYTF TGTGCCAGCAGTCCCCACGGGACAGGGTGGGGCTACACCTTC
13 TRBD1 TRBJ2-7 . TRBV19 CASSPWDSHEQYF TGTGCCAGTAGTCCTTGGGACAGCCACGAGCAGTACTTC
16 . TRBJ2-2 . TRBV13 CASNLGMTGPTGELFF TGTGCCAGCAACCTAGGCATGACAGGCCCCACCGGGGAGCTGTTTTTT
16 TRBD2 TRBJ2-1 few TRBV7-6 CASSLLAGESYNEQFF TGTGCCAGCAGCTTATTAGCGGGAGAATCCTACAATGAGCAGTTCTTC
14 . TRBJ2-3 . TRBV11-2 CASSFQGFTDTQYF TGTGCCAGCAGCTTTCAGGGATTCACAGATACGCAGTATTTT
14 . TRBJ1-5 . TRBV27 CASSLAGGNQPQHF TGTGCCAGCAGTTTGGCAGGGGGCAATCAGCCCCAGCATTTT
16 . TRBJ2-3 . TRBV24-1 CATSDSTGSGSDTQYF TGTGCCACCAGTGATTCTACAGGGTCGGGGTCCGATACGCAGTATTTT
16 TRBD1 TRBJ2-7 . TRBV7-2 CASSLVGGTGGYEQYF TGTGCCAGCAGCTTAGTAGGAGGGACAGGGGGGTACGAGCAGTACTTC
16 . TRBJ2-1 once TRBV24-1 CATSDSIGGSYNEQFF TGTGCCACCAGTGATAGTATTGGAGGCTCCTACAATGAGCAGTTCTTC
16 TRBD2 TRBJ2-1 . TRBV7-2 CASSPERDSPGNEQFF TGTGCCAGCAGCCCCGAGCGGGACTCGCCGGGGAATGAGCAGTTCTTC
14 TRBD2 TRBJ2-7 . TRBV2 CASSVLAGGAEQYF TGTGCCAGCAGCGTACTAGCGGGAGGGGCCGAGCAGTACTTC
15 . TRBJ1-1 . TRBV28 CASSFAKLGRTEAFF TGTGCCAGCAGTTTTGCTAAGTTGGGCCGGACTGAAGCTTTCTTT